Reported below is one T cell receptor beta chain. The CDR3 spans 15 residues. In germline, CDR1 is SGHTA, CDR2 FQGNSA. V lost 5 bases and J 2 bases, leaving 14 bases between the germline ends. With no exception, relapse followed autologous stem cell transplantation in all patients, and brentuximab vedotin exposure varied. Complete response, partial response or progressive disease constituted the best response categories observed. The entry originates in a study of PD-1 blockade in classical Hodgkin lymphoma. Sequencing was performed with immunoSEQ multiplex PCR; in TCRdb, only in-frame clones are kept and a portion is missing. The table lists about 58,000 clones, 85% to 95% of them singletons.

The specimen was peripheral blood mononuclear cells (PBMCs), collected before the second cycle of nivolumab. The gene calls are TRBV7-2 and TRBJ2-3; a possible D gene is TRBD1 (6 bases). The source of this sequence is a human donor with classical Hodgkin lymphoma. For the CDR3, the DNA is TGTGCCAGCAGCCTTGACAGGAGGATCACAGATACGCAGTATTTT. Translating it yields CASSLDRRITDTQYF.